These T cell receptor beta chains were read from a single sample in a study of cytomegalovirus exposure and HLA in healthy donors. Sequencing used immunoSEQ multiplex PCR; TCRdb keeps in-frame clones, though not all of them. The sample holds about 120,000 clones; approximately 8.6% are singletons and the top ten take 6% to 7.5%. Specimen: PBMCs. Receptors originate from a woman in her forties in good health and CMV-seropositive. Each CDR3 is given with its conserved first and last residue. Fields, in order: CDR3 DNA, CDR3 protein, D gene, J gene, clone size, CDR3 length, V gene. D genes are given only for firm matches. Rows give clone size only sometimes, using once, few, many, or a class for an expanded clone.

cdr3_nt: TGTGCCAGCAGCTTGGACAGGGAATTCGCCGGGGAGCTGTTTTTT
cdr3_aa: CASSLDREFAGELFF
d_call: TRBD1
j_call: TRBJ2-2
clone_size: .
cdr3_length: 15
v_call: TRBV7-9

cdr3_nt: TGTGCCAGCAGTCCGCACACAGGGAAGGGATCTGGGGCCAACGTCCTGACTTTC
cdr3_aa: CASSPHTGKGSGANVLTF
d_call: .
j_call: TRBJ2-6
clone_size: .
cdr3_length: 18
v_call: TRBV27

cdr3_nt: TGTGCCAGCTCACCGGGACAGTTTTTCGGGGCTTTCTTT
cdr3_aa: CASSPGQFFGAFF
d_call: TRBD1
j_call: TRBJ1-1
clone_size: .
cdr3_length: 13
v_call: TRBV18

cdr3_nt: TGTGCCAGCAGCTTGCGGTCGGGGGGGCCTGGGAACATTCAGTACTTC
cdr3_aa: CASSLRSGGPGNIQYF
d_call: TRBD2
j_call: TRBJ2-4
clone_size: .
cdr3_length: 16
v_call: TRBV5-4

cdr3_nt: TGCGCCAGCAGCTCCTCCCCGACTAGCGGGGTCAATGAGCAGTTCTTC
cdr3_aa: CASSSSPTSGVNEQFF
d_call: TRBD2
j_call: TRBJ2-1
clone_size: few
cdr3_length: 16
v_call: TRBV5-1

cdr3_nt: TGTGCCAGCAGCTTGGACCAGGGCGCGAACACCGGGGAGCTGTTTTTT
cdr3_aa: CASSLDQGANTGELFF
d_call: .
j_call: TRBJ2-2
clone_size: .
cdr3_length: 16
v_call: TRBV5-6

cdr3_nt: TGTGCCAGCAGTGGCTCGAACACTGAAGCTTTCTTT
cdr3_aa: CASSGSNTEAFF
d_call: .
j_call: TRBJ1-1
clone_size: many
cdr3_length: 12
v_call: TRBV6-6

cdr3_nt: TGTGCCAGCAGTGAATTAGCTAGCGGTTTCCAAGAGACCCAGTACTTC
cdr3_aa: CASSELASGFQETQYF
d_call: TRBD2
j_call: TRBJ2-5
clone_size: .
cdr3_length: 16
v_call: TRBV6-1

cdr3_nt: TGTGCCAGCAGGCGGGACAGGGGATATAATTCACCCCTCCACTTT
cdr3_aa: CASRRDRGYNSPLHF
d_call: TRBD1
j_call: TRBJ1-6
clone_size: .
cdr3_length: 15
v_call: TRBV6-5

cdr3_nt: TGTGCCAGTAGTAGTCGACCGGGACAGGGGAAAGACTATGGCTACACCTTC
cdr3_aa: CASSSRPGQGKDYGYTF
d_call: TRBD1
j_call: TRBJ1-2
clone_size: many
cdr3_length: 17
v_call: TRBV19

cdr3_nt: TGTGCCATCAGACCCACAGGGGGCAATGGCTACACCTTC
cdr3_aa: CAIRPTGGNGYTF
d_call: TRBD1
j_call: TRBJ1-2
clone_size: .
cdr3_length: 13
v_call: TRBV10-3

cdr3_nt: TGTGCCAGCAGCTCAACTCCGGGGTCCTACAATGAGCAGTTCTTC
cdr3_aa: CASSSTPGSYNEQFF
d_call: .
j_call: TRBJ2-1
clone_size: .
cdr3_length: 15
v_call: TRBV7-7